This T cell receptor beta chain comes out of a study of shared clonotypes between healthy human individuals. Study-wide results and limits: Apart from blood, nothing was sampled; tissue repertoires likely differ.

On this clone itself: The antigen is unknown.

V gave up 2 bases and J gave up 13 bases; unmatched junction bases: 9. The CDR3 runs 13 residues. The germline V gene encodes CDR1 MNHNY and CDR2 SVGAGI (reference sequence). Libraries were prepared by immunoSEQ multiplex PCR; TCRdb keeps only in-frame clonotypes and omits some of them. The sample has 2.3 million or so clones, approximately 95% seen once. Adults of Caucasian background living in Nashville, Tennessee made up all donors. CD4+ cell separation produced CD45RA+ naive and CD45RA-negative memory subsets. Input material: naive CD4+ T cells from PBMCs. Sample subset: CD45RA+ positively selected. This chain links TRBV6-6 with TRBJ2-7, with 9 positions matching TRBD1. The clonotype was recovered from a man aged 18 to 29 in good health. Some clones in this sample may be carry-over from other donors' samples. The CDR3: CASSYEIPGQGYF. CDR3 coding DNA: TGTGCCAGCAGTTACGAGATACCGGGACAGGGATACTTC.